The present T cell receptor (beta chain) was sequenced within a study of T-cell memory formation after mild COVID-19. Points from the study as a whole: Clones that contracted clustered mainly in CM and EM if CD4+ and in EMRA if CD8+.

The CDR3 spans 13 residues. Germline values: CDR1 SNHLY, CDR2 FYNNEI. V was cut by 0 bases and J by 5 bases, with 7 bases left in between. TCRdb re-called the 5' RACE reads through MiXCR, storing one row per CDR3 protein. The sample lists hundreds of thousands of distinct CDR3 sequences; less than 20% were seen once. This clonotype was picked up a small number of times. Its antigen is unknown. The chain recombines TRBV2 with TRBJ2-5; D not resolved. The sequenced material came from PBMCs or a T cell subset sorted from them (not recorded which). This TCR derives from a man in his late teens or twenties who had mild COVID-19 (a few samples of this study predate the infection). Cell type and time point are not known. CDR3 coding DNA: TGTGCCAGCAGTGAAGCAGGTCGGGAGACCCAGTACTTC. It encodes CASSEAGRETQYF.